These 25 T cell receptor beta chains share one sample of origin, sequenced in a study of blood T cell repertoires in COVID-19. Here immunoSEQ multiplex PCR was the method, and the copy in TCRdb shows in-frame clones only, minus some. Of 250,000 or so clones listed, approximately 90% are singletons. The source material was PBMCs or T cells enriched from blood (not recorded which). These receptors were obtained from a man between 35 and 55 years old who had recovered from COVID-19.

The chain uses TRBV27 and TRBJ2-5; perhaps TRBD2 as D (7 bases). Germline assignment: CDR1 MNHEY and CDR2 SMNVEV (reference sequence). Trimming removed 4 bases from V and 9 bases from J, with 18 bases in between. This CDR3 spans 14 amino acids. CDR3 in DNA: TGTGCCAGCAGTTCCCCCTCGGGGGAGGGGGCCCAGTACTTC. It specifies CASSSPSGEGAQYF.

J is TRBJ1-4 and V is TRBV7-9, with TRBD1 identical over 8 bases. Losses at the gene ends were 5 bases for V and 8 bases for J; bases not matched to a gene: 7. Germline values: CDR1 SEHNR, CDR2 FQNEAQ (reference sequence). The CDR3 runs 14 residues. CDR3 in amino acids: CASSPGQGWEKLFF. In DNA, the CDR3 is TGTGCCAGCAGCCCCGGACAGGGTTGGGAAAAACTGTTTTTT.

J is TRBJ1-2 and V is TRBV20-1; D gene unclear. Germline loops: CDR1 DFQATT, CDR2 SNEGSKA (reference sequence). The CDR3 has 11 amino acids. The V end was cut by 6 bases, the J end by 12 bases, with 17 bases between. Here the CDR3 DNA reads TGCAGTGCAGCGGCCGGTAGGGTACACACCTTC. Residues: CSAAAGRVHTF.

The V gene is TRBV5-1, the J gene TRBJ2-1; D remains unclear. Trimming removed 0 bases from V and 6 bases from J, with 16 bases in between. Germline V gene sequence: CDR1 SGHRS, CDR2 YFSETQ. The CDR3 runs 16 residues. The CDR3 loop reads CASSLASSSYFNEQFF. DNA of the CDR3: TGCGCCAGCAGCTTGGCCTCTTCCTCCTATTTCAATGAGCAGTTCTTC.

The chain recombines TRBV29-1 with TRBJ2-4, with 7 bases lining up with TRBD1. The CDR3 extends over 14 amino acids. Germline CDR1 is SQVTM and CDR2 is ANQGSEA. In DNA, the CDR3 is TGCAGAGTCCGGGACAGCATAGCCAAAAACATTCAGTACTTC. Amino acids: CRVRDSIAKNIQYF.

The rearrangement joins TRBV11-3 to TRBJ1-2; 9 nucleotides agree with TRBD1. The CDR3 consists of 20 residues. CDR1 SGHNT and CDR2 YENEEA come from the germline V gene. J gave up 4 bases and V 6 bases, and 24 bases lay outside the gene matches. CDR3 in amino acids: CASRPMNCPGQGLLVYGYTF. CDR3 in DNA: TGTGCCAGCAGACCCATGAACTGCCCGGGACAGGGACTCTTAGTCTATGGCTACACCTTC. Filled out from reference TRBV11-3 and TRBJ1-2, the complete variable domain reads EAGVVQSPRYKIIEKKQPVAFWCNPISGHNTLYWYLQNLGQGPELLIRYENEEAVDDSQLPKDRFSAERLKGVDSTLKIQPAELGDSAVYLCASRPMNCPGQGLLVYGYTFGSGTRLTVV.

The chain couples TRBV7-6 to TRBJ1-1; 7 bases line up with TRBD1. V lost 1 base to trimming and J lost 5 bases; unmatched junction nucleotides: 4. The CDR3 covers 14 residues. Germline loops: CDR1 SGHVS, CDR2 FNYEAQ. The CDR3 sequence is CASSLGQGSTEAFF. DNA of the CDR3: TGTGCCAGCAGCTTAGGACAGGGCTCTACTGAAGCTTTCTTT. Using reference TRBV7-6 and TRBJ1-1 for the parts outside the CDR3, the full variable domain is GAGVSQSPRYKVTKRGQDVALRCDPISGHVSLYWYRQALGQGPEFLTYFNYEAQQDKSGLPNDRFSAERPEGSISTLTIQRTEQRDSAMYRCASSLGQGSTEAFFGQGTRLTVV.

V gene TRBV3-1 (or the pseudogene TRBV3-2) combines with J gene TRBJ1-3; no clear D gene. CDR1 is LGHDT, CDR2 YNNKEL, per germline (reference sequence). The ends were cut back, 2 bases at V and 4 bases at J, with 15 bases in the middle. The CDR3 totals 16 residues. CDR3 loop: CASSQPRSSAGNTIYF. The CDR3 coding sequence is TGTGCCAGCAGCCAACCAAGATCCAGTGCAGGAAACACCATATATTTT.

V is TRBV3-1 (or the pseudogene TRBV3-2) and J is TRBJ2-7; D perhaps matches TRBD2 (7 bases). Germline lookup yields CDR1 LGHDT and CDR2 YNNKEL (reference sequence). The CDR3 length is 16 residues. V gave up 4 bases and J gave up 1 base, with 17 bases separating them. The CDR3 DNA sequence: TGTGCCAGCAGCCGTACTCGGGGGGCCCGTTCCTACGAGCAGTACTTC. It specifies CASSRTRGARSYEQYF.

The rearrangement joins TRBV12-2 to TRBJ2-6; no check of the table's D call, TRBD2, against the DNA was made. TRBV12-2 is termed a pseudogene. The CDR3 is 18 amino acids. The CDR3 DNA reads as TGTGCAAGTCGCTTCCTAGCGGGGGGAGGTTCTGGGGCCAACGTCCTGACTTTC. It codes for CASRFLAGGGSGANVLTF.

The chain has TRBV30 and TRBJ2-1, with D possibly TRBD1 on 6 matching bases. This CDR3 region has 12 residues. CDR1 GTSNPN and CDR2 SVGIG come from the germline V gene (reference sequence). V dropped 4 bases and J dropped 7 bases, with 11 bases sitting between them. CDR3 sequence reads: CAWNPQGNEQFF. The CDR3 bases are TGTGCCTGGAACCCACAGGGTAATGAGCAGTTCTTC. The full variable domain, in which reference TRBV30 and TRBJ2-1 provide the parts outside the CDR3, is SQTIHQWPATLVQPVGSPLSLECTVEGTSNPNLYWYRQAAGRGLQLLFYSVGIGQISSEVPQNLSASRPQDRQFILSSKKLLLSDSGFYLCAWNPQGNEQFFGPGTRLTVL.

The J gene is TRBJ2-7, the V gene TRBV7-9; no definite D call. CDR1 and CDR2 (germline): SEHNR, FQNEAQ (reference sequence). CDR3 size: 15 residues. The V gene lost 4 bases and the J gene lost 0 bases, with 13 bases spanning the gap. This chain's CDR3 is CASSSNLWSSYEQYF. CDR3 DNA sequence: TGTGCCAGCAGCTCAAACCTATGGAGCTCCTACGAGCAGTACTTC.

V and J are TRBV7-9 and TRBJ2-1; D ambiguous. The CDR3 is made up of 18 amino acids. Trimming took 5 bases from V and 2 from J, leaving 22 bases between them. Looked up from germline, CDR1 is SEHNR and CDR2 is FQNEAQ (reference sequence). CDR3 bases: TGTGCCAGCAGCCCTTACGAGCTGAAGTATTTCCCCTACAATGAGCAGTTCTTC. Translation gives CASSPYELKYFPYNEQFF.

This clone was detected once. The chain employs TRBV5-8 and TRBJ1-2; the match to TRBD1 covers 7 bases. CDR1 and CDR2 from the germline V gene are SGHTS and YDEGEE. The CDR3 extends over 13 amino acids. The trim removed 5 bases at V and 7 bases at J, leaving 8 bases unmatched. CDR3 amino acids: CASRSQGESGYTF. The CDR3 DNA is TGTGCCAGCAGGAGCCAGGGGGAGTCTGGCTACACCTTC.

This sequence joins TRBV18 and TRBJ2-7; D gene ambiguous. Trimming removed 3 bases from V and 2 bases from J, with 5 bases in between. The CDR3 consists of 12 residues. Germline CDR1 and CDR2: KGHSH and LQKENI. This CDR3 reads CASSPAAYEQYF. The CDR3 coding sequence is TGTGCCAGCTCACCGGCGGCCTACGAGCAGTACTTC.

This chain connects TRBV7-3 to TRBJ2-7; D possibly corresponds to TRBD2 (5 bases). V shed 5 bases and J shed 3 bases, with 17 bases lying between them. The germline CDR1 and CDR2 sequences are SGHTA and FQGTGA. CDR3 length: 15 residues. The CDR3 is CASSRESGPGYEQYF. The DNA for the CDR3 is TGTGCCAGCAGCCGCGAAAGCGGCCCCGGCTACGAGCAGTACTTC.

The rearrangement links TRBV1 to TRBJ1-2; the tabulated D call, TRBD1, remains unverified against the DNA. TRBV1 is marked as a pseudogene. The CDR3 consists of 20 residues. This CDR3 reads CTSSQKNDRTSLFSNYGYTF. CDR3 DNA: TGCACCAGCAGCCAAAAAAACGACAGGACTTCTCTCTTTTCTAACTATGGCTACACCTTC.

The chain recombines TRBV30 with TRBJ2-5, with 10 bases fitting TRBD2. Trimming at V came to 4 bases and at J to 4 bases, leaving 9 bases not matched to a gene. The CDR3 is made up of 15 amino acids. Germline V gene lookup returns CDR1 GTSNPN and CDR2 SVGIG (reference sequence). The CDR3 DNA sequence: TGTGCCTGGACTAGCGGGGGCCAAAGGGGAGAGACCCAGTACTTC. It yields the protein CAWTSGGQRGETQYF. The full variable domain, completed using reference TRBV30 and TRBJ2-5, is SQTIHQWPATLVQPVGSPLSLECTVEGTSNPNLYWYRQAAGRGLQLLFYSVGIGQISSEVPQNLSASRPQDRQFILSSKKLLLSDSGFYLCAWTSGGQRGETQYFGPGTRLLVL.

This chain uses TRBV7-9 with TRBJ2-5; 11 bases agree with TRBD2. Germline CDR1 and CDR2: SEHNR and FQNEAQ (reference sequence). The length of the CDR3 is 19 residues. The V gene end was trimmed by 1 base and the J gene end by 4 bases; junction bases not matched to a gene: 14. As DNA, the CDR3 is TGTGCCAGCAGCTTAGTTTCGGCTAGCGGGAGGAGCCGGTTAGAGACCCAGTACTTC. Its protein product is CASSLVSASGRSRLETQYF.

The chain combines TRBV6-4 with TRBJ1-6, with 12 bases matching TRBD1. V lost 8 bases, J lost 7 bases, and 15 bases stayed unmatched. CDR1 is MRHNA, CDR2 SNTAGT, per germline. The CDR3 consists of 18 residues. The DNA of the CDR3 is TGTGCCAGCGTATTCCGGGACAGGGGGCGTTTTTCGAATTCACCCCTCCACTTT. This gives the protein CASVFRDRGRFSNSPLHF.

This chain uses TRBV5-4 with TRBJ2-2, with TRBD1 matching 8 bases. The CDR3 runs to 15 residues. V lost 4 bases, J lost 1 base, and 3 bases stayed unmatched. CDR1 and CDR2 (germline): SGHNT, YYREEE (reference sequence). CDR3 sequence reads: CASSLDRENTGELFF. The CDR3 bases are TGTGCCAGCAGCCTGGACAGGGAGAACACCGGGGAGCTGTTTTTT.

V and J are TRBV19 and TRBJ2-3; weak D call: TRBD1 (5 bases). The CDR3 is made up of 15 amino acids. In germline, CDR1 is LNHDA, CDR2 SQIVND (reference sequence). Trimming took 7 bases from V and 8 from J, leaving 22 bases between them. Here the CDR3 reads CASTPDTLIGGTQYF. As DNA, the CDR3 is TGTGCCAGTACCCCGGACACCCTGATAGGTGGTACGCAGTATTTT.

This clone occurred once. J is TRBJ1-1 and V is TRBV9, with 9 nucleotides matching TRBD1. Germline CDR1 reads SGDLS; CDR2 reads YYNGEE. With 1 base clipped from V and 3 bases from J, the junction kept 7 bases outside the gene matches. The CDR3 consists of 16 residues. The chain's CDR3 is CASSVTGTGLYTEAFF. As DNA, the CDR3 is TGTGCCAGCAGCGTAACCGGGACAGGGCTTTACACTGAAGCTTTCTTT. Full variable domain (missing parts from reference TRBV9 and TRBJ1-1): DSGVTQTPKHLITATGQRVTLRCSPRSGDLSVYWYQQSLDQGLQFLIQYYNGEERAKGNILERFSAQQFPDLHSELNLSSLELGDSALYFCASSVTGTGLYTEAFFGQGTRLTVV.

V gene TRBV11-1 combines with J gene TRBJ2-7; a weak D match, TRBD1 (6 bases). The CDR3 is made up of 15 amino acids. Trimming took off 0 bases at V and 3 bases at J, with 12 bases between the two ends. Germline V gives CDR1 SGHAT, CDR2 FQDESV (reference sequence). The CDR3 DNA follows: TGTGCCAGCAGCTTAGCCAGCAACAGGGACTACGAGCAGTACTTC. Translated: CASSLASNRDYEQYF.

The rearrangement links TRBV7-6 to TRBJ1-1, with D uncertain. Germline V gives CDR1 SGHVS, CDR2 FNYEAQ. V shed 1 base and J shed 0 bases, with 9 bases lying between them. The CDR3 is 15 amino acids. CDR3 in DNA: TGTGCCAGCAGCTTAGAGTACGGTTTGAACACTGAAGCTTTCTTT. Amino acid sequence: CASSLEYGLNTEAFF.